Listed below are T cell receptor beta chains from one sample, sequenced in a study of CD8 T cells in Susac syndrome. TCRdb called the immunoSEQ multiplex PCR reads again in MiXCR, with one record for every CDR3 protein. The sample consists of some 100,000 distinct CDR3 sequences, roughly 95% of them appearing once. The sequenced sample consisted of CD4+ T cells from PBMCs. The receptors shown here come from a human donor in good health. The CDR3 runs from the conserved cysteine through the conserved F or W. A D gene is named only where the DNA matches it firmly. Clone size is stated in some rows and not others, as once, few, many or a class when expanded.

abundance | j_gene | d_gene | v_gene | CDR3aa | CDR3nt
- | TRBJ2-1 | - | TRBV5-6 | CASSFASSYNEQFF | TGTGCCAGCAGCTTTGCGAGCTCCTACAATGAGCAGTTCTTC
- | TRBJ2-7 | TRBD2 | TRBV4-3 | CASSQNLAGGPIEQYF | TGCGCCAGCAGCCAAAACCTAGCGGGAGGGCCGATCGAGCAGTACTTC
- | TRBJ2-5 | - | TRBV12-3/TRBV12-4 | CASSFRGQETQYF | TGTGCCAGCAGTTTCAGAGGGCAAGAGACCCAGTACTTC
- | TRBJ2-6 | - | TRBV6-6 | CASRTPGTGANVLTF | TGTGCCAGCAGAACCCCAGGGACTGGGGCCAACGTCCTGACTTTC
- | TRBJ2-7 | - | TRBV13 | CASSPRRGAYEQYF | TGTGCCAGCAGCCCCAGACGGGGTGCCTACGAGCAGTACTTC
- | TRBJ2-7 | - | TRBV29-1 | CSVAEGRYEQYF | TGCAGCGTTGCCGAGGGAAGGTACGAGCAGTACTTC
- | TRBJ2-5 | TRBD2 | TRBV3-1 | CASSQQDSWTSAQETQYF | TGTGCCAGCAGCCAACAAGATAGTTGGACTAGCGCCCAAGAGACCCAGTACTTC
- | TRBJ1-5 | TRBD1 | TRBV29-1 | CSVSGQGNSNQPQHF | TGCAGCGTGTCCGGACAGGGCAATAGCAATCAGCCCCAGCATTTT
- | TRBJ2-5 | - | TRBV6-2/TRBV6-3 | CASSYRQETQYF | TGTGCCAGCAGTTACCGGCAAGAGACCCAGTACTTC
- | TRBJ2-7 | - | TRBV6-5 | CASSYSGRSSYEQYF | TGTGCCAGCAGTTACTCAGGGCGGAGCTCCTACGAGCAGTACTTC
- | TRBJ1-2 | TRBD1 | TRBV27 | CASSPRDRPLGGYTF | TGTGCCAGCAGTCCAAGGGACAGACCCTTGGGGGGCTACACCTTC
- | TRBJ2-7 | TRBD2 | TRBV7-2 | CASSLDGSGRAYEQYF | TGTGCCAGCAGCTTAGACGGGAGCGGGAGGGCCTACGAGCAGTACTTC
- | TRBJ2-3 | TRBD2 | TRBV2 | CASTKKPSGSVSTTDTQYF | TGTGCCAGCACGAAGAAACCTAGCGGGAGTGTATCCACGACAGATACGCAGTATTTT
- | TRBJ2-5 | - | TRBV7-2 | CASSPPPGETQYF | TGTGCCAGCAGCCCCCCCCCGGGTGAGACCCAGTACTTC
- | TRBJ1-1 | - | TRBV20-1 | CSARDSSGAPGKAFF | TGCAGTGCTAGAGATTCTTCGGGGGCCCCCGGGAAAGCTTTCTTT
- | TRBJ1-1 | - | TRBV5-1 | CASSLGVGGNTEAFF | TGCGCCAGCAGCTTGGGTGTAGGCGGAAACACTGAAGCTTTCTTT
- | TRBJ2-4 | - | TRBV12-3/TRBV12-4 | CASTQTKNIQYF | TGTGCCAGCACCCAAACCAAAAACATTCAGTACTTC
- | TRBJ2-7 | - | TRBV2 | CASSGLYEQYF | TGTGCCAGCAGTGGTTTGTACGAGCAGTACTTC
- | TRBJ1-2 | - | TRBV30 | CAWALGWNYGYTF | TGTGCCTGGGCCTTGGGATGGAACTATGGCTACACCTTC
- | TRBJ2-2 | - | TRBV29-1 | CSGGRTNTGELFF | TGCAGCGGGGGACGAACGAACACCGGGGAGCTGTTTTTT
- | TRBJ2-7 | TRBD1 | TRBV6-5 | CASSRTRDRTYEQYF | TGTGCCAGCAGCCGCACCCGGGACAGGACCTACGAGCAGTACTTC
- | TRBJ2-2 | - | TRBV3-1 | CASSQFGAYTGELFF | TGTGCCAGCAGCCAATTCGGGGCCTACACCGGGGAGCTGTTTTTT
once | TRBJ2-7 | TRBD1 | TRBV6-5 | CASSYSGDRRYEQYF | TGTGCCAGCAGTTACTCAGGGGACAGGCGGTACGAGCAGTACTTC
- | TRBJ2-1 | TRBD2 | TRBV29-1 | CSGGTSGGASEQFF | TGCAGCGGAGGGACTAGCGGGGGGGCCAGTGAGCAGTTCTTC
- | TRBJ1-5 | - | TRBV30 | CAWSRARDQPQHF | TGTGCCTGGAGCCGGGCCAGGGATCAGCCCCAGCATTTT
- | TRBJ1-1 | - | TRBV7-7 | CASSFGPSTEAFF | TGTGCTAGCAGCTTCGGACCTTCAACTGAAGCTTTCTTT
once | TRBJ2-1 | - | TRBV27 | CASSFLGEGVPNEQFF | TGTGCCAGCAGTTTCTTAGGTGAGGGGGTACCCAATGAGCAGTTCTTC
- | TRBJ2-5 | - | TRBV7-2 | CASSLNPGTRETQYF | TGTGCCAGCAGCCTCAATCCGGGAACAAGAGAGACCCAGTACTTC
- | TRBJ2-7 | - | TRBV20-1 | CSARDSRGRDSAYEQYF | TGCAGTGCTAGAGATTCTCGTGGCCGGGACTCGGCCTACGAGCAGTACTTC
- | TRBJ1-3 | - | TRBV20-1 | CSAVGNTIYF | TGCAGTGCGGTTGGAAACACCATATATTTT
- | TRBJ2-7 | - | TRBV18 | CASSPGRGTYEQYF | TGTGCCAGCTCACCGGGTAGGGGAACCTACGAGCAGTACTTC
once | TRBJ2-5 | - | TRBV28 | CASSAAGFSQETQYF | TGTGCCAGCAGTGCCGCGGGATTCTCCCAAGAGACCCAGTACTTC
- | TRBJ2-7 | - | TRBV29-1 | CSVEIGDRDFSYEQYF | TGCAGCGTTGAAATAGGGGACCGGGACTTCTCCTACGAGCAGTACTTC
- | TRBJ2-1 | - | TRBV5-6 | CASSLADEQFF | TGTGCCAGCAGCTTGGCCGATGAGCAGTTCTTC
- | TRBJ2-3 | - | TRBV29-1 | CSVAGGDTQYF | TGCAGCGTTGCTGGGGGGGATACGCAGTATTTT
- | TRBJ2-3 | TRBD2 | TRBV7-8 | CASSSLAGAEDTQYF | TGTGCCAGCAGCTCACTAGCGGGGGCGGAAGATACGCAGTATTTT
- | TRBJ2-2 | - | TRBV3-1 | CASSQGVRVTGELFF | TGTGCCAGCAGCCAAGGTGTCAGGGTAACCGGGGAGCTGTTTTTT
- | TRBJ2-1 | - | TRBV20-1 | CSARPLRGNYNEQFF | TGCAGTGCTAGGCCCTTACGGGGGAACTACAATGAGCAGTTCTTC
few | TRBJ1-3 | - | TRBV7-2 | CASSLGGGNTIYF | TGTGCCAGCAGCTTAGGGGGTGGAAACACCATATATTTT
- | TRBJ1-6 | - | TRBV13 | CASSPRERGNSPLHF | TGTGCCAGCAGCCCTCGGGAGCGCGGGAATTCACCCCTCCACTTT
- | TRBJ1-3 | - | TRBV25-1 | CASSEGGSGNTIYF | TGTGCCAGCAGTGAAGGGGGGTCTGGAAACACCATATATTTT
- | TRBJ2-3 | - | TRBV6-9 | CATTRGAGTDTQYF | TGTGCCACTACGAGGGGGGCTGGCACAGATACGCAGTATTTT
- | TRBJ2-4 | - | TRBV29-1 | CSRGLRGEYF | TGCAGCCGCGGACTCAGGGGCGAGTACTTC
- | TRBJ2-1 | TRBD2 | TRBV12-3/TRBV12-4 | CASSPGLAGNNEQFF | TGTGCCAGCAGTCCCGGACTAGCGGGGAACAATGAGCAGTTCTTC
- | TRBJ2-1 | TRBD2 | TRBV6-6 | CASSGSGLNYNEQFF | TGTGCCAGCAGTGGCTCGGGACTAAATTACAATGAGCAGTTCTTC
- | TRBJ2-5 | - | TRBV9 | CASNRAPPGETQYF | TGTGCCAGCAACAGGGCGCCCCCAGGGGAGACCCAGTACTTC
- | TRBJ1-6 | TRBD1 | TRBV20-1 | CSARTLIGTGLVSPLHF | TGCAGTGCTAGAACCTTGATCGGGACAGGACTGGTTTCACCCCTCCACTTT
- | TRBJ1-2 | TRBD1 | TRBV2 | CASSSRDRGYYGYTF | TGTGCCAGCAGCAGCCGGGACAGGGGATATTATGGCTACACCTTC